The 22 T cell receptor beta chains below all came from one sample that was sequenced in a study of post-analysis software for immune sequencing data. The study's findings and limits: TRBV5-6, TRBV5-1 and TRBV20-1 belonged to a set of about five TRBV segments that were more frequent in patients than controls.

These receptors' targets are unknown. Incorporated into the TCR beta cDNA libraries were unique molecular identifiers, which served to reduce PCR and sequencing biases. Each CDR3 protein is one row after TCRdb ran MiXCR on the PCR reads. The sample holds roughly 600,000 distinct CDR3 sequences, 44% seen once. Sample: blood. The receptors come from a girl aged 5-17 years with multiple sclerosis.

This clonotype was seen a few times. The rearrangement uses TRBV12-3 or TRBV12-4 and TRBJ2-5, with 7 bases aligning to TRBD1. The J segment lost 11 bases and the V segment lost 6 bases, leaving 9 bases of the junction unmatched. This CDR3 has 12 amino acids. CDR3 region: CASRDDREEQYF. In DNA form, the CDR3 reads TGTGCCAGCAGGGACGACAGGGAAGAGCAGTACTTC.

In nucleotides, the CDR3 is TGCAGTGCTAGAAGACAGGGCGAAGGCTACACCTTC. Its protein product is CSARRQGEGYTF. J is TRBJ1-2 and V is TRBV20-1; 7 bases match TRBD1. V trimming: 2 bases; J trimming: 8 bases; junction bases outside the gene matches: 5. This CDR3 region has 12 residues. CDR1 is DFQATT and CDR2 is SNEGSKA in the germline V gene (reference sequence).

The gene calls are TRBV12-3 or TRBV12-4 and TRBJ1-2; D remains unclear. The CDR3 runs 15 residues. V lost 6 bases to trimming and J lost 4 bases, with 18 bases between them. CDR3 sequence: CASSLSESPGYGYTF. The DNA for the CDR3 is TGTGCCAGCAGCCTATCAGAATCGCCTGGCTATGGCTACACCTTC.

This rearrangement joins TRBV28 to TRBJ1-5; no reliable D call. The germline V gene encodes CDR1 MDHEN and CDR2 SYDVKM. The CDR3 is 12 amino acids. V lost 2 bases, J lost 9 bases, and 8 bases lay in between. The CDR3 nucleotides are TGTGCCAGCAGTTTAGGTGGCGGGCCCCAGCATTTT. Its translation is CASSLGGGPQHF.

V and J are TRBV30 and TRBJ1-1, with TRBD1 matching 9 bases. Germline V gives CDR1 GTSNPN, CDR2 SVGIG (reference sequence). The CDR3 extends over 16 amino acids. The J segment lost 2 bases and the V segment lost 1 base, leaving 8 bases of the junction unmatched. Written as DNA, the CDR3 is TGTGCCTGGAGTGCCGGGACAGGGAGAGGAAACACTGAAGCTTTCTTT. Its translation is CAWSAGTGRGNTEAFF.

This clonotype was seen only a few times. The rearrangement uses TRBV12-3 or TRBV12-4 and TRBJ2-5; 7 bases are a match to TRBD2. The trim removed 4 bases at V and 4 bases at J, leaving 6 bases unmatched. The CDR3 has 14 residues. This CDR3 is CASSYRSGGETQYF. The CDR3 coding sequence is TGTGCCAGCAGTTACAGGTCGGGGGGAGAGACCCAGTACTTC.

This clonotype was seen many times. This chain links TRBV29-1 with TRBJ2-7; 8 positions match TRBD1. J lost 3 bases, V lost 3 bases, and 1 base had no gene match. This CDR3 comprises 12 residues. Germline lookup yields CDR1 SQVTM and CDR2 ANQGSEA. CDR3 region: CSVETGDYEQYF. In DNA, the CDR3 is TGCAGCGTTGAGACAGGGGACTACGAGCAGTACTTC.

The chain couples TRBV29-1 to TRBJ1-2; D remains ambiguous. The germline gives CDR1 SQVTM, CDR2 ANQGSEA. This CDR3 has 13 amino acids. Trimming left V 4 bases short and J 8 bases short, with 17 bases between. DNA of the CDR3: TGCAGCGTTGCCGTGGACGGTGCCGGCGGCTACACCTTC. It encodes CSVAVDGAGGYTF. Based on the CDR3 plus reference TRBV29-1 and TRBJ1-2, the full variable domain is SAVISQKPSRDICQRGTSLTIQCQVDSQVTMMFWYRQQPGQSLTLIATANQGSEATYESGFVIDKFPISRPNLTFSTLTVSNMSPEDSSIYLCSVAVDGAGGYTFGSGTRLTVV.

The sample holds one count of this clonotype. This chain links TRBV5-1 with TRBJ2-1; tentatively, D is TRBD2 (5 bases). The germline V gene has CDR1 SGHRS and CDR2 YFSETQ. The CDR3 loop spans 13 amino acids. Between the trimmed V and J ends, which lost 1 base and 6 bases, there was a span of 8 bases. CDR3 coding DNA: TGCGCCAGCAGCTTGTTCCGGGGCAATGAGCAGTTCTTC. This gives the protein CASSLFRGNEQFF. The full variable domain, its missing parts supplied by reference TRBV5-1 and TRBJ2-1, is KAGVTQTPRYLIKTRGQQVTLSCSPISGHRSVSWYQQTPGQGLQFLFEYFSETQRNKGNFPGRFSGRQFSNSRSEMNVSTLELGDSALYLCASSLFRGNEQFFGPGTRLTVL.

The genes are TRBV5-1 and TRBJ1-2; no clear D gene. In germline, CDR1 is SGHRS, CDR2 YFSETQ. The CDR3 extends over 13 amino acids. V lost 4 bases to trimming and J lost 3 bases, with 10 bases between them. CDR3 DNA: TGCGCCAGCAGCCCCTCCTATGACTATGGCTACACCTTC. Its protein product is CASSPSYDYGYTF.

The chain uses TRBV5-1 and TRBJ2-7; 8 bases are shared with TRBD1. The end of the DNA fits TRBJ2-5 better, so the J call may be wrong. The CDR3 length is 14 residues. Germline-derived CDR1 and CDR2 are SGHRS and YFSETQ. The CDR3: CASSSTGDRETQYF. The CDR3, as DNA: TGCGCCAGCAGCTCGACAGGGGATCGGGAGACCCAGTACTTC.

The chain has TRBV6-6 and TRBJ2-1, with D possibly TRBD2 on 6 matching bases. This CDR3 is 13 amino acids long. V gave up 8 bases and J gave up 3 bases, with 11 bases separating them. CDR1 is MNHNY, CDR2 SVGAGI, per germline (reference sequence). CDR3 sequence reads: CASLPGGYNEQFF. In nucleotides, the CDR3 is TGTGCCAGCTTGCCCGGGGGCTACAATGAGCAGTTCTTC.

The J gene is TRBJ2-1, the V gene TRBV10-3; 12 bases are shared with TRBD2. Trimming removed 9 bases from V and 8 bases from J; junction bases left unmatched: 5. The CDR3 extends over 13 amino acids. CDR1 is ENHRY, CDR2 SYGVKD, per germline. Written as DNA, the CDR3 is TGTGCCATACGACTAGCGGGAGTCCATGAGCAGTTCTTC. Translating gives CAIRLAGVHEQFF.

This clonotype was seen a handful of times. V and J are TRBV5-1 and TRBJ2-3; 7 bases are shared with TRBD1. CDR1 SGHRS and CDR2 YFSETQ come from the germline V gene. V lost 9 bases, J lost 4 bases, and 14 bases stayed unmatched. The CDR3 sequence is 15 residues long. This chain's CDR3 is CATQEGAGSADTQYF. CDR3 sequence (DNA): TGCGCCACCCAAGAGGGGGCAGGGTCGGCAGATACGCAGTATTTT.

The table lists this clonotype with a few counts. The CDR3 DNA sequence: TGCGCCAGCAGCATAGCTAGCGGGGGGGACTCCTACGAGCAGTACTTC. Amino acid sequence: CASSIASGGDSYEQYF. V usage is TRBV5-1 and J usage is TRBJ2-7, with 12 bases that match TRBD2. This CDR3 is 16 amino acids long. The ends lost 4 bases at V and 0 bases at J; junction bases unmatched: 5. Germline CDR1 is SGHRS and CDR2 is YFSETQ.

This clonotype was detected a few times. The rearrangement joins TRBV7-2 to TRBJ2-1, with a weak D call TRBD2 (5 bases). Germline V gene lookup returns CDR1 SGHTA and CDR2 FQGNSA. The CDR3 covers 12 residues. The V and J ends lost 2 bases and 10 bases respectively, with 9 bases between them. This CDR3 is CASSLSSGEQFF. CDR3 bases: TGTGCCAGCAGCTTATCATCGGGGGAGCAGTTCTTC.

The genes are TRBV10-3 and TRBJ2-7, with D possibly TRBD1 on 6 matching bases. This CDR3 is 15 amino acids long. Per the germline V gene, CDR1 is ENHRY and CDR2 is SYGVKD. Trimming shortened V by 6 bases and J by 2 bases, and 17 bases separated the two germline ends. The CDR3 loop reads CAIRGEGQRTYEQYF. Written as DNA, the CDR3 is TGTGCCATCAGAGGAGAAGGACAGCGAACCTACGAGCAGTACTTC.

Many counts were recorded for this clonotype. This sequence joins TRBV28 and TRBJ2-5; D call uncertain. This CDR3 spans 13 amino acids. The V gene's germline CDR1 is MDHEN and CDR2 SYDVKM. V gave up 2 bases and J gave up 0 bases, with 4 bases separating them. The CDR3 DNA reads TGTGCCAGCAGTTTACCGAACCAAGAGACCCAGTACTTC. Translated, it gives CASSLPNQETQYF.

This chain uses TRBV4-1 with TRBJ2-7, with D uncertain. The CDR3 spans 13 residues. The germline V gene has CDR1 MGHRA and CDR2 YSYEKL. The V and J ends lost 1 base and 5 bases respectively, with 9 bases between them. The CDR3 loop reads CASSQARIDEQYF. CDR3 bases: TGCGCCAGCAGCCAAGCAAGAATTGACGAGCAGTACTTC.

V and J are TRBV4-2 and TRBJ2-7, with D maybe TRBD2 (6 bases). The CDR3 has 15 amino acids. The germline V gene encodes CDR1 LGHNA and CDR2 YNFKEQ. The V and J ends lost 0 bases and 4 bases respectively, with 13 bases between them. Here the CDR3 DNA reads TGTGCCAGCAGCCAAGAGGCAGGGAGGATTTACGAGCAGTACTTC. Protein sequence: CASSQEAGRIYEQYF.

The V and J genes are TRBV5-5 and TRBJ2-1, with TRBD2 matching over 10 bases. The germline CDR1 and CDR2 sequences are SGHKS and YYEKEE (reference sequence). The length of the CDR3 is 17 residues. With 0 bases clipped from V and 3 bases from J, the junction kept 6 bases outside the gene matches. CDR3: CASSLGLIAGGYNEQFF. The CDR3 nucleotides read TGTGCCAGCAGCTTGGGCTTGATAGCGGGAGGCTACAATGAGCAGTTCTTC. Full variable domain (outside the CDR3, taken from reference TRBV5-5 and TRBJ2-1): DAGVTQSPTHLIKTRGQQVTLRCSPISGHKSVSWYQQVLGQGPQFIFQYYEKEERGRGNFPDRFSARQFPNYSSELNVNALLLGDSALYLCASSLGLIAGGYNEQFFGPGTRLTVL.

The chain employs TRBV6-2 or TRBV6-3 and TRBJ2-7, with TRBD2 matching 8 bases. V trimming: 6 bases; J trimming: 0 bases; junction bases outside the gene matches: 4. The CDR3 runs to 14 residues. Germline V lookup: CDR1 MNHEY, CDR2 SVGEGT. CDR3 sequence reads: CASRESGSSYEQYF. CDR3 sequence (DNA): TGTGCCAGCAGGGAAAGCGGGAGCTCCTACGAGCAGTACTTC.